These 5 T cell receptor beta chains share one sample of origin, sequenced in a study of radiotherapy plus CTLA-4 blockade in lung cancer. Libraries were prepared by immunoSEQ multiplex PCR; TCRdb keeps only in-frame clonotypes and omits some of them. The data show more than 95,000 clones, 60% to 75% seen once. The sequenced sample was peripheral blood, obtained from a patient treated with radiotherapy plus ipilimumab. These receptors all stem from a human donor with non-small cell lung cancer who had a partial response to radiotherapy plus ipilimumab. Some clones in this sample may be carry-over from other donors' samples.

The chain couples TRBV29-1 to TRBJ2-7, with 8 bases fitting TRBD2. CDR3 length equals 15 residues. Germline V gene lookup returns CDR1 SQVTM and CDR2 ANQGSEA. The J segment lost 1 base and the V segment lost 6 bases, leaving 11 bases of the junction unmatched. The CDR3 region is CSVLGGRSSSYEQYF. The DNA for the CDR3 is TGCAGCGTGTTGGGCGGGAGGAGCAGTTCCTACGAGCAGTACTTC.

V usage is TRBV11-3 and J usage is TRBJ2-5; 7 positions agree with TRBD1. Per germline, CDR1 SGHNT and CDR2 YENEEA. The length of the CDR3 is 15 residues. Unmatched junction bases numbered 10, after V lost 5 bases and J lost 4 bases. The CDR3 spells CASSGNRGMGETQYF. The DNA for the CDR3 is TGTGCCAGCAGCGGGAACAGGGGAATGGGAGAGACCCAGTACTTC.

The chain uses TRBV19 and TRBJ1-2; D not resolved. This CDR3 has 13 amino acids. V lost 3 bases and J 3 bases, leaving 8 bases between the germline ends. Per the germline V gene, CDR1 is LNHDA and CDR2 is SQIVND (reference sequence). CDR3 protein: CASSILADYGYTF. The CDR3 nucleotides read TGTGCCAGTAGTATCTTAGCTGACTATGGCTACACCTTC.

This clone was observed a single time. V gene TRBV10-2 combines with J gene TRBJ2-7, with 12 nucleotides matching TRBD2. Trimming took 5 bases from V and 7 from J; bases not matched to a gene: 9. Germline CDR1 reads WSHSY; CDR2 reads SAAADI. The length of the CDR3 is 15 residues. The CDR3 region has the DNA TGCGCCAGCAGTTGGACTAGCGGGGCCCCTGCGGAGCAGTACTTC. Translated, it gives CASSWTSGAPAEQYF.

V usage is TRBV5-1 and J usage is TRBJ2-7, with D maybe TRBD1 (5 bases). V lost 1 base, J lost 6 bases, and 17 bases lay in between. The CDR3 is 15 residues long. From germline, CDR1 is SGHRS and CDR2 YFSETQ. The CDR3 region has the DNA TGCGCCAGCAGCTTGTCAGGGATAATAATGGGCGAGCAGTACTTC. Its protein product is CASSLSGIIMGEQYF.